These T cell receptor beta chains were read from a single sample in a study of Graves' ophthalmopathy and Graves' hyperthyroidism. TCRdb redid the calling of the multiplex PCR reads with MiXCR, one entry per CDR3 protein. The sample lists 900,000 to 1,200,000 distinct CDR3 sequences, 35% to 45% seen once, with 11% in the top ten. Material: peripheral blood or thyroid tissue (not recorded which). These receptors originate from an adult man with Graves' hyperthyroidism. Each CDR3 is given with its conserved first and last residue. D genes are given only for firm matches. Size is stated for part of the rows, as once, few or many counts, or as a class when the clone is expanded.

j_gene: TRBJ2-5; v_gene: TRBV20-1; d_gene: -; abundance: -; CDR3aa: CSARDSVKTQYF; CDR3nt: TGCAGTGCTAGAGACAGCGTGAAGACCCAGTACTTC
j_gene: TRBJ2-5; v_gene: TRBV20-1; d_gene: TRBD1; abundance: -; CDR3aa: CSARATGEETQYF; CDR3nt: TGCAGTGCTAGAGCCACAGGGGAGGAGACCCAGTACTTC
j_gene: TRBJ1-1; v_gene: TRBV15; d_gene: -; abundance: once; CDR3aa: CATSKDGGAEAFF; CDR3nt: TGTGCCACCAGTAAAGACGGGGGCGCTGAAGCTTTCTTT
j_gene: TRBJ2-5; v_gene: TRBV9; d_gene: TRBD2; abundance: many; CDR3aa: CASSPRTSGGAYQETQYF; CDR3nt: TGTGCCAGCAGCCCCCGGACTAGCGGGGGGGCGTACCAAGAGACCCAGTACTTC
j_gene: TRBJ2-5; v_gene: TRBV25-1; d_gene: -; abundance: -; CDR3aa: CASTKTREVWETQYF; CDR3nt: TGTGCCAGCACTAAAACCCGGGAAGTTTGGGAGACCCAGTACTTC
j_gene: TRBJ1-1; v_gene: TRBV7-2; d_gene: TRBD1; abundance: few; CDR3aa: CASGIPVAGQTEAFF; CDR3nt: TGTGCCAGCGGCATCCCGGTTGCGGGACAGACTGAAGCTTTCTTT
j_gene: TRBJ2-6; v_gene: TRBV7-2; d_gene: -; abundance: many; CDR3aa: CASSSDGGSGANVLTF; CDR3nt: TGTGCCAGCAGCTCGGACGGTGGCTCTGGGGCCAACGTCCTGACTTTC
j_gene: TRBJ2-7; v_gene: TRBV10-3; d_gene: TRBD1; abundance: once; CDR3aa: CAISELTGANEQYF; CDR3nt: TGTGCCATCAGTGAGTTGACAGGGGCAAACGAGCAGTACTTC
j_gene: TRBJ2-5; v_gene: TRBV10-2; d_gene: -; abundance: many; CDR3aa: CASSGAGKKETQYF; CDR3nt: TGCGCCAGCAGTGGGGCAGGGAAGAAAGAGACCCAGTACTTC
j_gene: TRBJ1-6; v_gene: TRBV6-5; d_gene: TRBD1; abundance: -; CDR3aa: CASRRGQGDNSPLHF; CDR3nt: TGTGCCAGCAGAAGAGGACAGGGAGACAATTCACCCCTCCACTTT
j_gene: TRBJ2-5; v_gene: TRBV7-9; d_gene: -; abundance: -; CDR3aa: CASSFSGQEAQYF; CDR3nt: TGTGCCAGCAGCTTTTCGGGCCAAGAGGCCCAGTACTTC
j_gene: TRBJ1-4; v_gene: TRBV15; d_gene: TRBD1; abundance: many; CDR3aa: CATGRDRVTEKLFF; CDR3nt: TGTGCCACAGGACGGGACAGGGTCACTGAAAAACTGTTTTTT
j_gene: TRBJ1-6; v_gene: TRBV5-1; d_gene: -; abundance: many; CDR3aa: CASRDRQANSPLHF; CDR3nt: TGCGCCAGCAGGGATAGACAGGCTAATTCACCCCTCCACTTT
j_gene: TRBJ1-2; v_gene: TRBV12-3/TRBV12-4; d_gene: -; abundance: many; CDR3aa: CASSLSLSGVYGYTF; CDR3nt: TGTGCCAGCAGTTTATCATTATCGGGAGTGTATGGCTACACCTTC
j_gene: TRBJ1-6; v_gene: TRBV11-3; d_gene: TRBD1; abundance: many; CDR3aa: CASSRDRDSPLHF; CDR3nt: TGTGCCAGCAGCCGGGACAGGGATTCACCCCTCCACTTT
j_gene: TRBJ2-7; v_gene: TRBV7-2; d_gene: -; abundance: -; CDR3aa: CASSFYLSAYEQYF; CDR3nt: TGTGCCAGCAGCTTTTATCTCTCCGCCTACGAGCAGTACTTC
j_gene: TRBJ1-1; v_gene: TRBV19; d_gene: -; abundance: many; CDR3aa: CASRRGIGNTEAFF; CDR3nt: TGTGCCAGTCGAAGGGGAATTGGGAACACTGAAGCTTTCTTT
j_gene: TRBJ1-5; v_gene: TRBV2; d_gene: -; abundance: many; CDR3aa: CASSEEPISNQPQHF; CDR3nt: TGTGCCAGCAGTGAGGAGCCGATTAGCAATCAGCCCCAGCATTTT
j_gene: TRBJ1-2; v_gene: TRBV3-1; d_gene: -; abundance: -; CDR3aa: CASSSYPDNYGYTF; CDR3nt: TGTGCCAGCAGCTCCTATCCGGATAACTATGGCTACACCTTC
j_gene: TRBJ1-2; v_gene: TRBV2; d_gene: -; abundance: -; CDR3aa: CASRGQGALRGYTF; CDR3nt: TGTGCCAGCAGGGGCCAGGGCGCACTGAGGGGCTACACCTTC
j_gene: TRBJ2-5; v_gene: TRBV25-1; d_gene: -; abundance: -; CDR3aa: CASSFLPGNQETQYF; CDR3nt: TGTGCCAGCAGTTTTCTCCCGGGGAACCAAGAGACCCAGTACTTC
j_gene: TRBJ1-1; v_gene: TRBV27; d_gene: TRBD1; abundance: few; CDR3aa: CASSLSTGSITEAFF; CDR3nt: TGTGCCAGCAGTTTATCGACAGGGTCCATCACTGAAGCTTTCTTT
j_gene: TRBJ2-2; v_gene: TRBV5-5; d_gene: -; abundance: few; CDR3aa: CASSLGLSNTGELFF; CDR3nt: TGTGCCAGCAGCTTGGGACTTTCAAACACCGGGGAGCTGTTTTTT
j_gene: TRBJ2-5; v_gene: TRBV6-6; d_gene: -; abundance: many; CDR3aa: CASTQYQETQYF; CDR3nt: TGTGCCAGCACACAGTACCAAGAGACCCAGTACTTC
j_gene: TRBJ1-1; v_gene: TRBV7-2; d_gene: TRBD1; abundance: many; CDR3aa: CASSFYRDRLNTEAFF; CDR3nt: TGTGCCAGCAGCTTCTACCGGGACAGGCTGAACACTGAAGCTTTCTTT
j_gene: TRBJ2-7; v_gene: TRBV7-9; d_gene: TRBD2; abundance: -; CDR3aa: CASSPPGGGEQYF; CDR3nt: TGTGCCAGCAGCCCGCCGGGGGGAGGCGAGCAGTACTTC
j_gene: TRBJ1-6; v_gene: TRBV7-9; d_gene: -; abundance: many; CDR3aa: CASSLDGGESLHF; CDR3nt: TGTGCCAGCAGCTTAGACGGCGGTGAGTCCCTCCACTTT
j_gene: TRBJ1-6; v_gene: TRBV7-9; d_gene: TRBD1; abundance: many; CDR3aa: CASSSRGTENSPLHF; CDR3nt: TGTGCCAGCAGCTCAAGAGGGACAGAGAATTCACCCCTCCACTTT
j_gene: TRBJ1-1; v_gene: TRBV2; d_gene: TRBD1; abundance: many; CDR3aa: CASSETGGVTEAFF; CDR3nt: TGTGCCAGCAGTGAAACAGGGGGCGTCACTGAAGCTTTCTTT
j_gene: TRBJ2-7; v_gene: TRBV4-3; d_gene: TRBD1; abundance: few; CDR3aa: CASSQVWGQFDYEQYF; CDR3nt: TGCGCCAGCAGCCAAGTTTGGGGACAGTTCGACTACGAGCAGTACTTC
j_gene: TRBJ2-5; v_gene: TRBV9; d_gene: TRBD2; abundance: many; CDR3aa: CASSVVGLAGGETQYF; CDR3nt: TGTGCCAGCAGCGTAGTGGGACTAGCGGGAGGCGAGACCCAGTACTTC
j_gene: TRBJ2-5; v_gene: TRBV2; d_gene: -; abundance: -; CDR3aa: CASSDKGQMETQYF; CDR3nt: TGTGCCAGCAGTGACAAGGGACAAATGGAGACCCAGTACTTC
j_gene: TRBJ1-2; v_gene: TRBV25-1; d_gene: -; abundance: -; CDR3aa: CACSARRDVQGYTF; CDR3nt: TGTGCCTGCAGTGCTCGTCGGGACGTTCAGGGCTACACCTTC
j_gene: TRBJ1-2; v_gene: TRBV24-1; d_gene: -; abundance: few; CDR3aa: CATSDPGGVGYTF; CDR3nt: TGTGCCACCAGTGATCCGGGGGGCGTTGGCTACACCTTC
j_gene: TRBJ2-7; v_gene: TRBV24-1; d_gene: TRBD1; abundance: many; CDR3aa: CATSDRDRTNSYEQYF; CDR3nt: TGTGCCACCAGTGATCGGGACAGGACAAACTCCTACGAGCAGTACTTC
j_gene: TRBJ1-5; v_gene: TRBV2; d_gene: -; abundance: -; CDR3aa: CASKRDGSEPQHF; CDR3nt: TGTGCCAGCAAGAGAGATGGTTCGGAGCCCCAGCATTTT
j_gene: TRBJ2-7; v_gene: TRBV19; d_gene: -; abundance: few; CDR3aa: CASGGGDSYEQYF; CDR3nt: TGTGCCAGTGGAGGAGGAGACTCCTACGAGCAGTACTTC
j_gene: TRBJ1-5; v_gene: TRBV2; d_gene: -; abundance: -; CDR3aa: CASSEASSNQPQHF; CDR3nt: TGTGCGAGCAGTGAAGCCAGTAGCAATCAGCCCCAGCATTTT
j_gene: TRBJ1-2; v_gene: TRBV6-5; d_gene: -; abundance: -; CDR3aa: CASSDAGGSGYTF; CDR3nt: TGTGCCAGCAGCGACGCGGGGGGTAGTGGCTACACCTTC
j_gene: TRBJ2-7; v_gene: TRBV4-1; d_gene: -; abundance: many; CDR3aa: CASSQDTSGPEQYF; CDR3nt: TGCGCCAGCAGCCAAGACACGTCCGGGCCCGAGCAGTACTTC
j_gene: TRBJ2-5; v_gene: TRBV4-1; d_gene: TRBD1; abundance: -; CDR3aa: CASRGLTGGAETQYF; CDR3nt: TGCGCCAGCAGAGGGTTGACAGGGGGTGCAGAGACCCAGTACTTC
j_gene: TRBJ1-4; v_gene: TRBV20-1; d_gene: -; abundance: -; CDR3aa: CSAYQGGEKLFF; CDR3nt: TGCAGTGCTTACCAGGGAGGTGAAAAACTGTTTTTT
j_gene: TRBJ2-7; v_gene: TRBV6-2/TRBV6-3; d_gene: -; abundance: few; CDR3aa: CASSYSIGEAGDTYEQYF; CDR3nt: TGTGCCAGCAGTTACTCGATCGGAGAGGCGGGGGACACCTACGAGCAGTACTTC
j_gene: TRBJ1-5; v_gene: TRBV7-9; d_gene: -; abundance: -; CDR3aa: CASSQEGRQPQHF; CDR3nt: TGTGCCAGCAGCCAGGAGGGGAGGCAGCCCCAGCATTTT
j_gene: TRBJ1-1; v_gene: TRBV10-2; d_gene: TRBD1; abundance: -; CDR3aa: CASSRKTGETEAFF; CDR3nt: TGCGCCAGCAGTCGAAAAACAGGGGAAACTGAAGCTTTCTTT
j_gene: TRBJ2-5; v_gene: TRBV7-8; d_gene: -; abundance: many; CDR3aa: CASSLNPPASGETQYF; CDR3nt: TGTGCCAGCAGCTTAAACCCCCCGGCTAGTGGGGAGACCCAGTACTTC
j_gene: TRBJ1-5; v_gene: TRBV5-1; d_gene: TRBD1; abundance: many; CDR3aa: CASSQAGGTQPQHF; CDR3nt: TGCGCCAGCAGCCAAGCAGGGGGCACTCAGCCCCAGCATTTT
j_gene: TRBJ1-5; v_gene: TRBV7-8; d_gene: -; abundance: many; CDR3aa: CASSWGPSNQPQHF; CDR3nt: TGTGCCAGCAGCTGGGGACCGAGCAATCAGCCCCAGCATTTT
j_gene: TRBJ2-5; v_gene: TRBV12-3/TRBV12-4; d_gene: TRBD2; abundance: few; CDR3aa: CASTSHLAGGPETQYF; CDR3nt: TGTGCCAGCACCAGCCACCTAGCGGGAGGCCCAGAGACCCAGTACTTC
j_gene: TRBJ1-4; v_gene: TRBV13; d_gene: -; abundance: many; CDR3aa: CASSVLGVSNEKLFF; CDR3nt: TGTGCCAGCAGCGTACTTGGCGTGTCTAATGAAAAACTGTTTTTT